In this sample, the clone carrying this T cell receptor beta chain turned up many times. The CDR3 is 15 residues long. V lost 4 bases to trimming and J lost 0 bases, with 13 bases between them. In germline, CDR1 is SGHRS, CDR2 YFSETQ. Per the original data handling: Amplification of reference gene primers provided the estimated nucleated cell counts. Sequencing was performed with immunoSEQ multiplex PCR; in TCRdb, only in-frame clones are kept and a portion is missing. V and J calls and clone size are given by that table; D and trimming were obtained from the DNA. The data contain 220,000 or so clones, about 88% of them singletons. Enrollment of patients from Seattle took place during active infection, with longitudinal follow-up. This sample is drawn from a study of blood T cell repertoires in COVID-19. The wider study: Whether acute or convalescent, the COVID-19 samples came from the United States, Italy and Spain. Sample material is recorded as cDNA or gDNA derived from T cells, B-cell-depleted T cells, or PBMCs.

The sequencing sample was made of peripheral blood. This sequence originates from a woman aged 50 to 60 with COVID-19, enrolled during active disease. The chain is built from TRBV5-1 and TRBJ1-1, with a weak D call TRBD1 (6 bases). CDR3 loop: CASSTLDSLNTEAFF. In DNA, the CDR3 is TGCGCCAGCAGCACCTTGGACAGCTTGAACACTGAAGCTTTCTTT.